The entry below gives a single TCR beta chain sequence along with its context. Its target is not known. The data belong to a study of response to subunit inactivated influenza vaccine. Study observations and caveats: T cells newly recruited by each seasonal influenza vaccination are few, the authors suggested.

TCRdb fed the RT-PCR reads into MiXCR, producing one record per CDR3 protein. The repertoire holds 280,000 or so distinct CDR3 sequences, with 21% as singletons. This TCR derives from a man between 50 and 69 years old who received an inactivated influenza vaccine. The sample consisted of PBMCs from blood, taken approximately 20 months after vaccination.

The CDR3 sequence: CSATLGTGTEPLHF. The CDR3 DNA sequence: TGCAGTGCTACCCTTGGGACAGGGACGGAACCCCTCCACTTT. This chain joins TRBV20-1 and TRBJ1-6, with 9 bases matching TRBD1. The CDR3 spans 14 residues. J lost 12 bases, V lost 4 bases, and 10 bases had no gene match. CDR1 and CDR2 (germline): DFQATT, SNEGSKA (reference sequence).